Listed below are T cell receptor beta chains from one sample, sequenced in a study of blood T cells in healthy people across ages. TCRdb fed the 5' RACE reads into MiXCR, producing one record per CDR3 protein. This repertoire shows roughly 1.5 million distinct CDR3 sequences, 35% to 45% found once; its top ten account for roughly 3.7%. The sequenced material came from blood. These TCRs come from a woman aged 18 to 35 in good health. The CDR3 runs from the conserved cysteine through the conserved F or W. The D gene is left open where the match is weak. Only part of the rows carry a size: once, few, many, or a class if the clone is expanded.

clone_size,v_call,j_call,d_call,cdr3_aa,cdr3_nt
few,TRBV6-6,TRBJ1-1,-,CASSTSDYRGTEAFF,-
-,TRBV29-1,TRBJ2-7,-,CSVGDIRESSYEQYF,TGCAGCGTTGGTGATATCAGGGAGAGCTCCTACGAGCAGTACTTC
once,TRBV12-3/TRBV12-4,TRBJ1-4,-,CASSLSEKLSF,TGTGCCAGCAGTTTGAGTGAAAAACTGTCTTTT
few,TRBV6-6,TRBJ1-5,-,CASSYSDGNQPQHF,TGTGCCAGCAGTTATTCCGACGGCAATCAGCCCCAGCATTTT
few,TRBV4-3,TRBJ1-5,-,CASSQEVTARSSNQPQHF,TGCGCCAGCAGCCAGGAGGTTACGGCCCGATCGAGCAATCAGCCCCAGCATTTT
-,TRBV20-1,TRBJ2-7,-,CSALDPYTPLYEQYF,TGCAGTGCCCTAGACCCCTACACTCCCCTCTACGAGCAGTACTTC
-,TRBV12-3/TRBV12-4,TRBJ2-7,-,CASSFSLRTSYEQYF,TGTGCCAGCAGTTTTTCCTTAAGGACATCCTACGAGCAGTACTTC
few,TRBV12-3/TRBV12-4,TRBJ2-3,TRBD2,CASKTSVGLGDTDTQYF,TGTGCCAGCAAGACTAGCGTTGGGCTGGGAGACACAGATACGCAGTATTTT
-,TRBV6-4,TRBJ2-3,-,CASSDSAFSTDTQYF,TGTGCCAGCAGTGACTCGGCCTTTAGCACAGATACGCAGTATTTT
-,TRBV7-2,TRBJ2-7,-,CASSNRGVYSYEQYF,TGTGCCAGCAGTAATCGGGGAGTCTACTCCTACGAGCAGTACTTC
-,TRBV10-3,TRBJ2-1,-,CAISDPRSYNEQFF,TGTGCCATCAGTGACCCGAGGAGTTACAATGAGCAGTTCTTC
-,TRBV27,TRBJ2-7,-,CASSFSGSGEQYF,TGTGCCAGCAGTTTCTCTGGATCCGGCGAGCAGTACTTC
few,TRBV7-2,TRBJ2-3,TRBD2,CASSSGTSGNTDTQYF,TGTGCCAGCAGTTCCGGGACTAGCGGGAACACAGATACGCAGTATTTT
-,TRBV29-1,TRBJ2-1,TRBD1,CSVTGAKGFF,TGCAGCGTAACAGGGGCCAAGGGGTTCTTC